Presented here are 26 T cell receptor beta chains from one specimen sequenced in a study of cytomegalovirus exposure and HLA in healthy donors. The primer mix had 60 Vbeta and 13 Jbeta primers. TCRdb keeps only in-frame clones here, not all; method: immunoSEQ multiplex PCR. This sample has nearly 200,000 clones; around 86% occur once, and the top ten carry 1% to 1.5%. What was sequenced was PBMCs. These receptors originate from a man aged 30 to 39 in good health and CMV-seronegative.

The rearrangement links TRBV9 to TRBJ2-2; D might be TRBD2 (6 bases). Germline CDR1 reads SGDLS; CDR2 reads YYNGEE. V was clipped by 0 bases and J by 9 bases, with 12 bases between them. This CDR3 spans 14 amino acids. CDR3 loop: CASSVAGGLRELFF. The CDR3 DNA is TGTGCCAGCAGCGTAGCTGGGGGGTTGAGGGAGCTGTTTTTT. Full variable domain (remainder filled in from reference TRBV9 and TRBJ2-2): DSGVTQTPKHLITATGQRVTLRCSPRSGDLSVYWYQQSLDQGLQFLIQYYNGEERAKGNILERFSAQQFPDLHSELNLSSLELGDSALYFCASSVAGGLRELFFGEGSRLTVL.

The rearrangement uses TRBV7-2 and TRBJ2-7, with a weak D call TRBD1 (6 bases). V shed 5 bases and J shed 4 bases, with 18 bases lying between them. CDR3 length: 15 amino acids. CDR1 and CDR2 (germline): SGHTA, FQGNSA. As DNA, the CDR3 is TGTGCCAGCAGCCTACGCACAGGGACCGATTACGAGCAGTACTTC. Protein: CASSLRTGTDYEQYF.

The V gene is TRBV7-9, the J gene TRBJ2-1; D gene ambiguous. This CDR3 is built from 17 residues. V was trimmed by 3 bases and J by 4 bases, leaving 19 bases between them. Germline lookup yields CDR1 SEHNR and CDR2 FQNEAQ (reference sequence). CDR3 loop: CASSLEGERWPYNEQFF. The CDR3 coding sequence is TGTGCCAGCAGCTTGGAAGGCGAGCGCTGGCCTTACAATGAGCAGTTCTTC.

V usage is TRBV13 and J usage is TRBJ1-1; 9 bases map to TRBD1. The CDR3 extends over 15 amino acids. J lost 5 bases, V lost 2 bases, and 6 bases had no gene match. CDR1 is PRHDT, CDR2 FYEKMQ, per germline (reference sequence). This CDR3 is CASSLSDRGGTEAFF. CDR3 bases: TGTGCCAGCAGCTTATCGGACAGGGGAGGTACTGAAGCTTTCTTT.

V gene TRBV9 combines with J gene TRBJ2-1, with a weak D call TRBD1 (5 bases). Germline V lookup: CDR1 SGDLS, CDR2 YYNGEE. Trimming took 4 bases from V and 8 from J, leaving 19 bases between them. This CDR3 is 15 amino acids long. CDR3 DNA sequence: TGTGCCAGCAGCAGAAATACCAACCTAGGGGATGAGCAGTTCTTC. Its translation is CASSRNTNLGDEQFF.

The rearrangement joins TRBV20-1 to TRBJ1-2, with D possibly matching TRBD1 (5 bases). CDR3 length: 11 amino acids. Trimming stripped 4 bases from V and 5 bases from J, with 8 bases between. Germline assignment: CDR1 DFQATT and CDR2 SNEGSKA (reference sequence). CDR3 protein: CSANTGYGYTF. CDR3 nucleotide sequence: TGCAGTGCTAACACAGGTTATGGCTACACCTTC.

The CDR3 here is CASSIDRTGNSPLHF. In nucleotides, the CDR3 is TGTGCCAGTAGTATAGATCGGACTGGGAATTCACCCCTCCACTTT. This rearrangement joins TRBV19 to TRBJ1-6; D gene ambiguous. Trimming shortened V by 0 bases and J by 7 bases, and 10 bases separated the two germline ends. Germline V gene lookup returns CDR1 LNHDA and CDR2 SQIVND (reference sequence). The CDR3 is 15 residues long.

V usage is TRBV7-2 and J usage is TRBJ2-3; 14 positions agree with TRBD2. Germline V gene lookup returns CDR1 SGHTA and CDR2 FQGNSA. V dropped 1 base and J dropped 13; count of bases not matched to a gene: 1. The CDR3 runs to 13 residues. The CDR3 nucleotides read TGTGCCAGCAGCTTAGGGGGACTAGCGGGAGAGTATTTT. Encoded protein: CASSLGGLAGEYF.

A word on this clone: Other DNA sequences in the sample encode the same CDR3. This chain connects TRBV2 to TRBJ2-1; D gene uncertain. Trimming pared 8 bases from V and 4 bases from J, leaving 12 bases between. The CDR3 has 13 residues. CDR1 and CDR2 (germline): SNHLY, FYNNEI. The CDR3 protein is CASSVTAYNEQFF. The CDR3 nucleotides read TGTGCCAGCTCAGTAACAGCATACAATGAGCAGTTCTTC.

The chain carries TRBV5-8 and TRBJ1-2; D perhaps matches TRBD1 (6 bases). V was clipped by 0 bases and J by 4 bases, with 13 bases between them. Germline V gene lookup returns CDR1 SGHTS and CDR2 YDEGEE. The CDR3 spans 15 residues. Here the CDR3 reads CASSLGNRDLYGYTF. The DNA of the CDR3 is TGTGCCAGCAGCTTGGGCAACAGGGATCTCTATGGCTACACCTTC.

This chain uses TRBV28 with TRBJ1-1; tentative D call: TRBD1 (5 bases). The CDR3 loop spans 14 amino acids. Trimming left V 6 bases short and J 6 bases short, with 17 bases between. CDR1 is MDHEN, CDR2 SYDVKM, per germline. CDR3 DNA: TGTGCCAGCAGCCCCCTGGTCGTGGGGCCTGAAGCTTTCTTT. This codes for CASSPLVVGPEAFF.

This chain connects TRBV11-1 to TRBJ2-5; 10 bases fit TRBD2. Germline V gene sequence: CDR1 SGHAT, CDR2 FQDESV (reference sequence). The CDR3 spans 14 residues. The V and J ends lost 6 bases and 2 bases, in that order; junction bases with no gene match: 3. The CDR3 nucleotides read TGTGCCAGCAGTCGGACTAGCGGTCAAGAGACCCAGTACTTC. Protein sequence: CASSRTSGQETQYF.

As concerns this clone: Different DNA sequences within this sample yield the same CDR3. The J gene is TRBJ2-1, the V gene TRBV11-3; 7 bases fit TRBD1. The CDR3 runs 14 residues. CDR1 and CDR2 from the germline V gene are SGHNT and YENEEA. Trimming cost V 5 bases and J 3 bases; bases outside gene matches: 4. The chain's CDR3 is CASSRRDSYNEQFF. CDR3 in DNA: TGTGCCAGCAGCCGTCGGGACAGCTACAATGAGCAGTTCTTC.

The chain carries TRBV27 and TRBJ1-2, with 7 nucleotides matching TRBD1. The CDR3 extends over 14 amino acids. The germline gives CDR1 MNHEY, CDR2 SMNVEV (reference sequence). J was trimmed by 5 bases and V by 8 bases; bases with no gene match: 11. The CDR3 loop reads CASSRGQTPYGYTF. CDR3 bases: TGTGCCAGCTCCCGGGGACAGACCCCTTATGGCTACACCTTC.

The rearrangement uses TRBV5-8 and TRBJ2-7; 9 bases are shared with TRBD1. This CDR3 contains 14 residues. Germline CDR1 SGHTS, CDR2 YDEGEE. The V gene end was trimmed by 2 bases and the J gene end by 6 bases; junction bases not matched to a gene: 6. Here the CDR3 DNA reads TGTGCCAGCAGCTTCAGGGGACAGGGAGCCGAGCAGTACTTC. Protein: CASSFRGQGAEQYF.

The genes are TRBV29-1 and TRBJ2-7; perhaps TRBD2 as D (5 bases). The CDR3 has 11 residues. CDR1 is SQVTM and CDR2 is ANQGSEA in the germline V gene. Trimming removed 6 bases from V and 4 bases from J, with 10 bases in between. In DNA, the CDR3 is TGCAGCGTGACCGGCGGGTACGAGCAGTACTTC. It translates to CSVTGGYEQYF.

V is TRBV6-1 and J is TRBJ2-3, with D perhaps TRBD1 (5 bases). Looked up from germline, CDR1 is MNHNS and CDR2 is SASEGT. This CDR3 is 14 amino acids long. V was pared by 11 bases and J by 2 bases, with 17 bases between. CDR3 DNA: TGTGCCGGATCCGACAGCAGATTCACAGATACGCAGTATTTT. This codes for CAGSDSRFTDTQYF.

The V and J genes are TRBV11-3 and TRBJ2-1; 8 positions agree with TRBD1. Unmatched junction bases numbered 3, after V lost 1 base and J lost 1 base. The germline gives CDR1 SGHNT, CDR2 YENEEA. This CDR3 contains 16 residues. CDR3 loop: CASSLAGQGSYNEQFF. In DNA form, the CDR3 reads TGTGCCAGCAGCTTAGCCGGACAGGGTTCCTACAATGAGCAGTTCTTC. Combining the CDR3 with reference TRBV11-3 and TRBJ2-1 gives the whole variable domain EAGVVQSPRYKIIEKKQPVAFWCNPISGHNTLYWYLQNLGQGPELLIRYENEEAVDDSQLPKDRFSAERLKGVDSTLKIQPAELGDSAVYLCASSLAGQGSYNEQFFGPGTRLTVL.

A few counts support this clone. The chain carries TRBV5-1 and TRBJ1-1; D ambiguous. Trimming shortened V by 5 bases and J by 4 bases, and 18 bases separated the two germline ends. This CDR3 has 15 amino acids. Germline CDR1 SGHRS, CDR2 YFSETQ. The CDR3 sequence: CASRASRGRFTEAFF. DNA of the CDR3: TGCGCCAGCAGGGCTTCTCGGGGAAGGTTCACTGAAGCTTTCTTT.

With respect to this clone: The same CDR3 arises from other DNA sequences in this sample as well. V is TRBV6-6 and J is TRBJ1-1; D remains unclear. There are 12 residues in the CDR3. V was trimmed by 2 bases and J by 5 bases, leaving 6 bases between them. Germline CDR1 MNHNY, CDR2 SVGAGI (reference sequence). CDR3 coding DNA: TGTGCCAGCAGTTACCGCGAAACTGAAGCTTTCTTT. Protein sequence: CASSYRETEAFF.

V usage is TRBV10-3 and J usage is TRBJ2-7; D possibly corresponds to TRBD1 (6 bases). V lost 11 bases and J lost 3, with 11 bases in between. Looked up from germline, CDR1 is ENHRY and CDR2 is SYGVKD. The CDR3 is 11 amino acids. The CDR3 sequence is CAAGQLYEQYF. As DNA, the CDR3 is TGTGCCGCCGGACAGCTCTACGAGCAGTACTTC.

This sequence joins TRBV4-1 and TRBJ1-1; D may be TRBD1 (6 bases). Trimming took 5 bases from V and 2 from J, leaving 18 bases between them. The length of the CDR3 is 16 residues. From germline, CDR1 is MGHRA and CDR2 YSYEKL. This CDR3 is CASSLRGTVTNTEAFF. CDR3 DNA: TGCGCCAGCAGCTTGAGGGGGACGGTTACTAACACTGAAGCTTTCTTT.

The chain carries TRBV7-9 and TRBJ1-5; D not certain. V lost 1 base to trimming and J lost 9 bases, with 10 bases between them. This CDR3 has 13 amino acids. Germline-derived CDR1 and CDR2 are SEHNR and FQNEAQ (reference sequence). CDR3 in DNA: TGTGCCAGCAGCTTAGGAGCCTCGTTGCCCCAGCATTTT. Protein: CASSLGASLPQHF.

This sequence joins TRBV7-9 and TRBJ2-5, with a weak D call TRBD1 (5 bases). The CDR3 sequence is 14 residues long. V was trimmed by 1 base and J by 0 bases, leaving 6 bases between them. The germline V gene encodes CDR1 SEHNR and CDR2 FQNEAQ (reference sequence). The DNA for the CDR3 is TGTGCCAGCAGCTTAGAGGGGTACCAAGAGACCCAGTACTTC. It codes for CASSLEGYQETQYF.

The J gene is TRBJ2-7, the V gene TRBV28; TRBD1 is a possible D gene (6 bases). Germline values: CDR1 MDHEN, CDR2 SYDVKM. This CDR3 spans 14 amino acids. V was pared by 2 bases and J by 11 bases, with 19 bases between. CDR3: CASSLGQGLGLEYF. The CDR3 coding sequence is TGTGCCAGCAGTTTAGGCCAGGGGCTAGGGCTCGAGTACTTC.

CDR3 DNA: TGTGCCAGCAGCCCCCCGGGGGGAGGGAGTTTGGCTGAAGCTTTCTTT. Translated, it gives CASSPPGGGSLAEAFF. The V call is TRBV21-1, the J call TRBJ1-1. TRBV21-1 is an annotated pseudogene. The CDR3 runs 16 residues.